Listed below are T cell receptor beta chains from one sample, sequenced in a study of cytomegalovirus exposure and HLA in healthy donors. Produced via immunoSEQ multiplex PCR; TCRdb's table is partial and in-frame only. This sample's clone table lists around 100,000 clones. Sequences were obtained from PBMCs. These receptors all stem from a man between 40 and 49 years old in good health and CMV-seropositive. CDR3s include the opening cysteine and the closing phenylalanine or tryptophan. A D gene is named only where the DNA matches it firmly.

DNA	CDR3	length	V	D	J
TGCGCCAGCAGACTTCAGGGAAGCACAGATACGCAGTATTTT	CASRLQGSTDTQYF	14	TRBV5-1	.	TRBJ2-3
TGTGCCAGCAGTGAAAGGGCGGGAGGTGTATACGAGCAGTACTTC	CASSERAGGVYEQYF	15	TRBV2	TRBD2	TRBJ2-7
TGTGCCAGCAGTATCTCAGGGAAATCTGAAGCTTTCTTT	CASSISGKSEAFF	13	TRBV6-5	.	TRBJ1-1
TGTGCCAGCAGTGAGGGAGCAATCCCCACCTTC	CASSEGAIPTF	11	TRBV6-1	.	TRBJ1-2
TGCGCCAGCAGTGCCTCGGGGAAGGATGGCTACACCTTC	CASSASGKDGYTF	13	TRBV10-1	.	TRBJ1-2
TGTGCCAGTAGTATCCTAGCGGGAGTTGGTAATGAGCAGTTCTTC	CASSILAGVGNEQFF	15	TRBV19	TRBD2	TRBJ2-1
TGTGCCAGCAGTTCCGAGCGGGTTAGCTCCTACAATGAGCAGTTCTTC	CASSSERVSSYNEQFF	16	TRBV28	.	TRBJ2-1
TGTGCCAGCAGTGAAAATAGGGCTAGCGGGAGGCCGGGGCCAGATACGCAGTATTTT	CASSENRASGRPGPDTQYF	19	TRBV6-1	TRBD2	TRBJ2-3
TGTGCCAGCAGCCCTCGGACAGCCACTAATGAAAAACTGTTTTTT	CASSPRTATNEKLFF	15	TRBV7-2	.	TRBJ1-4
TGTGCCAGCAGTGGGGGCCAAGTTCAAGAGACCCAGTACTTC	CASSGGQVQETQYF	14	TRBV2	.	TRBJ2-5
TGTGCCAGCACGGATAGCGGGGTCTACAATGAGCAGTTCTTC	CASTDSGVYNEQFF	14	TRBV28	TRBD2	TRBJ2-1
TGTGCCAGCAGTTCCATCGGTCAGAACACTGAAGCTTTCTTT	CASSSIGQNTEAFF	14	TRBV27	.	TRBJ1-1
TGTGCCAGCAGCCAAGGTGAATCAGGGTCCTCCGGGGAGCTGTTTTTT	CASSQGESGSSGELFF	16	TRBV4-2	.	TRBJ2-2
TGTGCCAGCAGTGAATTCGGTGACTACGAGCAGTACTTC	CASSEFGDYEQYF	13	TRBV25-1	.	TRBJ2-7
TGTGCCAGCAGCCCTAAACACCCCAGGACTGAAGCTTTCTTT	CASSPKHPRTEAFF	14	TRBV7-2	.	TRBJ1-1
TGCGCCAGCAGCTTGACAGGGGGCGACACCGGGGAGCTGTTTTTT	CASSLTGGDTGELFF	15	TRBV5-1	TRBD1	TRBJ2-2
TGTGCCAGCAGCTTAGGCCGGGACAGCACCGGGGAGCTGTTTTTT	CASSLGRDSTGELFF	15	TRBV11-2	TRBD1	TRBJ2-2
TGTGCCAGTAACAGGGACAGGGCCAGCAATCAGCCCCAGCATTTT	CASNRDRASNQPQHF	15	TRBV19	TRBD1	TRBJ1-5
TGTGCCAGCAGTTTCGGTCCAGGCGGGAGGGCGCGAGAGACCCAGTACTTC	CASSFGPGGRARETQYF	17	TRBV28	TRBD2	TRBJ2-5
TGTGCCAGCAGTGACAGGGACTATGGCTACACCTTC	CASSDRDYGYTF	12	TRBV28	TRBD1	TRBJ1-2
TGTGCCAGCAGCGTAAGACGGACAGCGAGCTCCTACGAGCAGTACTTC	CASSVRRTASSYEQYF	16	TRBV9	.	TRBJ2-7
TGTGCCAGCAGCTTCTTTACAGGGGATACGCACGAGCAGTACTTC	CASSFFTGDTHEQYF	15	TRBV5-4	TRBD1	TRBJ2-7
TGTGCCAGCAGCCAAGTCTTCTCAGCCTACAATGAGCAGTTCTTC	CASSQVFSAYNEQFF	15	TRBV14	.	TRBJ2-1
TGTGCCAGCATTAGAGGAGGGAGCTACGAGCAGTACTTC	CASIRGGSYEQYF	13	TRBV25-1	.	TRBJ2-7
TGTGCCAGCAGCGATGGGACAGGGGGGTTCTACACCTTC	CASSDGTGGFYTF	13	TRBV7-3	TRBD1	TRBJ1-2
TGTGTCACAGGCTCTGGGGCCAACGTCCTGACTTTC	CVTGSGANVLTF	12	TRBV28	.	TRBJ2-6
TGTGCCAGCAGCCAAATTGCCGGGGGGGGACGAGCTGAAGAAAAACTGTTTTTT	CASSQIAGGGRAEEKLFF	18	TRBV4-2	.	TRBJ1-4
TGTGCCAGCAGTCCTCAGACAGCGTCGAACTATGGCTACACCTTC	CASSPQTASNYGYTF	15	TRBV7-2	.	TRBJ1-2
TGTGCCAGTGACCCTACGAGGAACTATGGCTACACCTTC	CASDPTRNYGYTF	13	TRBV6-1	.	TRBJ1-2
TGTGCCACCAGCCCACGGACAGGCCGTTGGGGAGATACGCAGTATTTT	CATSPRTGRWGDTQYF	16	TRBV15	TRBD1	TRBJ2-3
TGTGCCAGCAGTCCCCAAGGGACTAGCGGGAGAAACATTCAGTACTTC	CASSPQGTSGRNIQYF	16	TRBV27	TRBD2	TRBJ2-4
TGCGCCAGCAGCCAAGCCTTGGGACTAGCGGGAGGGGGCCAAGAGACCCAGTACTTC	CASSQALGLAGGGQETQYF	19	TRBV4-1	TRBD2	TRBJ2-5
TGCGCCAGCAGCTTGAACAGGGGGCACTCCTACGAGCAGTACTTC	CASSLNRGHSYEQYF	15	TRBV5-1	TRBD1	TRBJ2-7
TGTGCCTGGTCAATCGTTTGGAGTTCGGGCGGGGAGCTGTTTTTT	CAWSIVWSSGGELFF	15	TRBV30	.	TRBJ2-2
TGTGCCAGCAGCTTAGCTCCGGTCAAAAACATTCAGTACTTC	CASSLAPVKNIQYF	14	TRBV7-2	.	TRBJ2-4
TGCGCCAGCAGCCAAACGGGACTATTTAACACGCAGTATTTT	CASSQTGLFNTQYF	14	TRBV4-1	TRBD2	TRBJ2-3
TGTGCCAGCAGCTTGAACAGGAGGAACACTGAAGCTTTCTTT	CASSLNRRNTEAFF	14	TRBV5-6	.	TRBJ1-1
TGTGCCAGCAGCTTAGCGCAAGGAGCAGAGACCCAGTACTTC	CASSLAQGAETQYF	14	TRBV7-8	.	TRBJ2-5
TGTGCCAGCAGCTTAGGAGGGGGTATAGAGACCCAGTACTTC	CASSLGGGIETQYF	14	TRBV7-2	.	TRBJ2-5
TGTGCCAGCAGCCGCGGAGGCCAGGGGCTCACTGGAAACACCATATATTTT	CASSRGGQGLTGNTIYF	17	TRBV9	.	TRBJ1-3
TGTGCCAGCAGTCCCGGGTCCGGGGCTGAAGCTTTCTTT	CASSPGSGAEAFF	13	TRBV27	.	TRBJ1-1
TGTGCCAGCAGAACGGACAGCAACACTGAAGCTTTCTTT	CASRTDSNTEAFF	13	TRBV2	.	TRBJ1-1
TGCAGCGTATGGGGACAGGGAACCCCCTCTGGGGCCAACGTCCTGACTTTC	CSVWGQGTPSGANVLTF	17	TRBV29-1	TRBD1	TRBJ2-6
TGTGCCAGCAGGGGGGGGCCGGGACAGGTGGAGACCCAGTACTTC	CASRGGPGQVETQYF	15	TRBV7-9	.	TRBJ2-5
TGTGCCAGCAGGAATAACAGGGGCACAGATACGCAGTATTTT	CASRNNRGTDTQYF	14	TRBV7-2	.	TRBJ2-3
TGCAGCGCGGCGACTAGCTCCTACAATGAGCAGTTCTTC	CSAATSSYNEQFF	13	TRBV29-1	.	TRBJ2-1
TGCGCCAGCAGCCCACAGGGCTCTGGGGCCAACGTCCTGACTTTC	CASSPQGSGANVLTF	15	TRBV5-1	.	TRBJ2-6